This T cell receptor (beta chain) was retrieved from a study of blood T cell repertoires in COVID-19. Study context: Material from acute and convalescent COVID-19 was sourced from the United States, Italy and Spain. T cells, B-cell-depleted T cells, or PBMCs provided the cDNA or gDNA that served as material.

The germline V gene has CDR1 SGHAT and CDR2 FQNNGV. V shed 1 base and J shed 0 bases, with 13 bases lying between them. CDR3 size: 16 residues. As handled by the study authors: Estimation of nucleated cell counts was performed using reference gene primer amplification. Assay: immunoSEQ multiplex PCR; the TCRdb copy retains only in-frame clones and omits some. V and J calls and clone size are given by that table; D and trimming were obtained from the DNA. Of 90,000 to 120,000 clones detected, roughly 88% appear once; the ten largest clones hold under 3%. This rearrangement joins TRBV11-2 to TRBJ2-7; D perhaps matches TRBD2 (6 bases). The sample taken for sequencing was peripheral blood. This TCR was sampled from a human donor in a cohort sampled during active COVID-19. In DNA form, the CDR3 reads TGTGCCAGCAGCTTAGTCCCGACTAGTAGCTCCTACGAGCAGTACTTC. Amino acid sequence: CASSLVPTSSSYEQYF.